This T cell receptor beta chain emerged from a study of T cell responses to AZD1222 COVID-19 vaccine (dated by TCRdb to the early 2020s). General notes on the study: Because spike-specific TCR depth and breadth did not differ between the two schedules, AZD1222 recipients who got a second dose at roughly 4 weeks were pooled with those who got a second dose at roughly 12 weeks. Trial participants were enrolled into age subgroups of 18-55, 56-69 and 70-plus years, which contained about 150, 27 and 61 TCR-sequenced participants, respectively. TCR sequencing covered some 240 trial participants: approximately 200 given two doses of AZD1222 and approximately 25 given two doses of MenACWY control vaccine. On the study overall, not on this receptor specifically: After two AZD1222 doses, both the breadth and the depth of spike-specific TCRs were significantly higher than at day 0 and than in MenACWY recipients. Only five to seven AZD1222 recipients were SARS-CoV-2 seropositive at baseline, limiting conclusions about previously exposed vaccinees. No day 14 peak-response samples were available, so repertoires were characterized only after the peak T cell response. Epitopes outside the regions mutated in the B.1.351 and B.1.1.7 variants were reportedly recognized by nearly half of the unique spike-specific TCRs. The vaccine-associated CD4 TCRs covered the entire spike protein, and the dominant responses fell in regions 160-218 and 743-854. Participants were mostly white British, with more females than males. The authors suggested clonal diversity may have been underestimated. In the small 56-69-year group, the increase in depth fell short of significance, most likely because of low power.

In the paper's terms, the time point label means: baseline before first vaccination. Vaccinee samples came from UK trials COV001 and COV002, including a single-blind randomized controlled phase 2/3 trial of AZD1222 (ChAdOx1 nCoV-19) in healthy adults. Trial participant PBMC samples were collected at day 0 and day 28 after the second dose for TCRbeta chain sequencing. The CDR3 regions of human TCRbeta chains were analyzed by immunosequencing. In the source study's methods: Repertoire TCRs were checked for matches against a reference library of SARS-CoV-2-specific TCRs that had been generated using the MIRA antigen-specificity platform. Breadth meant the fraction of unique TCRs that were SARS-CoV-2-associated, whereas depth meant the fraction of total T cells that were SARS-CoV-2-associated. Using the MIRA data, every spike-specific TCR was mapped to the spike region that the TCR reacted to and assigned to either a CD4 or a CD8 class. Log10-transformed breadth and depth values were compared by one-way ANOVA with Sidak's multiple comparisons tests. In TCRdb, the immuneACCESS table is reduced to in-frame sequences with V and J assigned. These tables do not hold every clone; where another copy was compared, an unresolved V gene accounts for under half, and the others remain unexplained. The V and J calls and clone size are taken from that table; D and trimming were inferred from the DNA. This sample has over 110,000 clones in its table, and 93% of those were observed once. The ten largest make up around 5% of the sample.

Trimming costs V 3 bases and J 4 bases, and their ends lie 18 bases apart. The CDR3, from cysteine to phenylalanine, totals 16 residues. Only CDR3 DNA is held: 48 bases, read in frame from base 1. CDR1 and CDR2 (LNHDA, SQIVND) derive from the germline V gene (reference sequence). About this clone itself: Its recognized antigen is unknown. Per-base qualities were not stored, and no clone one base away is much larger.

The material was peripheral blood, obtained on day 0 of AZD1222 vaccination. This receptor was obtained from an adult in good health. The rearrangement combines TRBV19 with TRBJ2-5; a tentative D match to TRBD1 spans 6 bases. In nucleotide form, the sequence is TGTGCCAGTAGTATGCGGACACAGGGAACCGGAGAGACCCAGTACTTC. It encodes CASSMRTQGTGETQYF.